This T cell receptor beta chain was captured by sequencing in a study of cytomegalovirus exposure and HLA in healthy donors. Libraries were prepared by immunoSEQ multiplex PCR; TCRdb keeps only in-frame clonotypes and omits some of them. The sample gives over 120,000 clones, around 90% of which show up once; 6.2% is in the top ten. In its sample, this clone is large. Antigen unknown. V gave up 4 bases and J gave up 4 bases, with 14 bases separating them. CDR3 length: 14 residues. From germline, CDR1 is MNHEY and CDR2 SMNVEV (reference sequence). Study-level findings and limits: The study flagged around 160 TCR beta chains as cytomegalovirus-associated.

Sequenced material: PBMCs. The clonotype originates from a woman in her 30s in good health and CMV-seropositive. V and J are TRBV27 and TRBJ2-7; TRBD2 is a possible D gene (5 bases). CDR3 protein: CASSSQVAPYEQYF. The CDR3 DNA reads TGTGCCAGCAGTTCTCAGGTAGCGCCTTACGAGCAGTACTTC.